A selection of T cell receptor beta chains follows, all from one sample in a study of blood T cells in healthy people across ages. One entry per CDR3 protein results from TCRdb running MiXCR on the 5' RACE reads. The sample carries more than 900,000 distinct CDR3 sequences, 25% to 35% recorded once. These data also formed part of another study, on T cells of mothers and their children.

The sample was blood. Receptors were obtained from a woman aged 40 to 49 in good health. Both conserved end residues are part of each CDR3. Some rows mark clone size as missing; the rest say once, few, many or name a class of expanded clone.

v_gene: TRBV11-2
abundance: -
CDR3aa: CASSSTGWGQYGYTF

v_gene: TRBV4-3
abundance: -
CDR3aa: CASSTLTGGSGEAFF

v_gene: TRBV28
abundance: -
CDR3aa: CASTGGNGYTF

v_gene: TRBV3-1
abundance: -
CDR3aa: CASSQGWSQGDTEAFF

v_gene: TRBV7-2
abundance: -
CDR3aa: CASSLWGAGSNTEAFF

v_gene: TRBV6-1
abundance: many
CDR3aa: CASSRAANYGYTF

v_gene: TRBV2
abundance: -
CDR3aa: CASSDGGASNQPQHF

v_gene: TRBV7-8
abundance: many
CDR3aa: CASSKPGGNQPQHF

v_gene: TRBV7-3
abundance: few
CDR3aa: CASSLFRVGPGGRVEHDYTF

v_gene: TRBV14
abundance: -
CDR3aa: CASSPLNYEREQYF

v_gene: TRBV6-6
abundance: once
CDR3aa: CTSSYSSPTNEQFF

v_gene: TRBV9
abundance: -
CDR3aa: CASSVAPNSGGGGYGYTF

v_gene: TRBV7-9
abundance: once
CDR3aa: CASSRPKGTGESFGNQPQHF

v_gene: TRBV5-1
abundance: -
CDR3aa: CASSLTGTVNTEAFF

v_gene: TRBV4-3
abundance: once
CDR3aa: CASSQDIQGTGELFF

v_gene: TRBV6-6
abundance: many
CDR3aa: CASSYFGGAETQYF

v_gene: TRBV5-1
abundance: few
CDR3aa: CASSFKPVPDTQYF

v_gene: TRBV7-9
abundance: many
CDR3aa: CASSPDSSDTQYF

v_gene: TRBV2
abundance: once
CDR3aa: CASMGREGGEAFF

v_gene: TRBV4-3
abundance: -
CDR3aa: CASSQVASGLAGGTGTQYF

v_gene: TRBV15
abundance: few
CDR3aa: CATSRDIRGNEQYF

v_gene: TRBV28
abundance: many
CDR3aa: CASLQSGGLNYGYTF

v_gene: TRBV7-9
abundance: many
CDR3aa: CASSLLGAEGSYEQYF

v_gene: TRBV12-3/TRBV12-4
abundance: -
CDR3aa: CASITGSGDTEAFF

v_gene: TRBV7-2
abundance: many
CDR3aa: CASSLRDQSYNEQFF

v_gene: TRBV5-1
abundance: -
CDR3aa: CASSLETQGAGGYTF

v_gene: TRBV5-1
abundance: -
CDR3aa: CASSLVPTSGADTQYF

v_gene: TRBV7-3
abundance: many
CDR3aa: CASSRPTGSGANVLTF

v_gene: TRBV12-3/TRBV12-4
abundance: -
CDR3aa: CASTIGAPQDTQYF

v_gene: TRBV3-1
abundance: -
CDR3aa: CASSQTRGLAGTDTQYF

v_gene: TRBV7-2
abundance: many
CDR3aa: CASSGGGSYEQYF

v_gene: TRBV15
abundance: -
CDR3aa: CATSREAAGAIPPLHF

v_gene: TRBV5-1
abundance: few
CDR3aa: CASREGPNEKLFF

v_gene: TRBV4-2
abundance: many
CDR3aa: CASSQDLGTSDEQYF

v_gene: TRBV7-9
abundance: few
CDR3aa: CASSLSGSDTYEQYF

v_gene: TRBV4-1
abundance: -
CDR3aa: CASSQERGRRYF

v_gene: TRBV4-3
abundance: -
CDR3aa: CASSPALAGGYTGELFF

v_gene: TRBV7-9
abundance: few
CDR3aa: CASSLGQPNSGNTIYF

v_gene: TRBV12-3/TRBV12-4
abundance: many
CDR3aa: CASSRRNTEAFF

v_gene: TRBV18
abundance: few
CDR3aa: CASSPEVDYGYTF

v_gene: TRBV20-1
abundance: many
CDR3aa: CSARSRQGQETQYF